Following are 18 T cell receptor beta chains from one sample sequenced in a study of OX40 agonist ivuxolimab in advanced cancers. Sequencing used immunoSEQ multiplex PCR; TCRdb keeps in-frame clones, though not all of them. The sample lists about 24,000 clones; 75% to 90% were seen once. The starting material was CD4+ or CD8+ T cells sorted from blood, obtained in a trial of the OX40 agonist ivuxolimab. The receptor source for this set is an adult with an advanced solid tumor such as melanoma, head and neck, liver or kidney cancer.

The chain uses TRBV6-5 and TRBJ2-7; D is uncertain. CDR3 length: 13 amino acids. The V gene's germline CDR1 is MNHEY and CDR2 SVGAGI. With 3 bases removed from V and 3 bases from J, the gap between germline ends came to 9 bases. CDR3 nucleotides: TGTGCCAGCAGTTATTCCCCTAGCTACGAGCAGTACTTC. This sequence encodes CASSYSPSYEQYF.

The V call is TRBV7-2, the J call TRBJ1-5; D is undetermined. The CDR3 runs 13 residues. In germline, CDR1 is SGHTA, CDR2 FQGNSA. The germline V and J ends were trimmed by 5 bases and 4 bases, with 9 bases remaining between them. CDR3 residues: CASSPFVNQPQHF. As DNA, the CDR3 is TGTGCCAGCAGCCCATTCGTGAATCAGCCCCAGCATTTT.

This clone was observed a few times. The chain has TRBV5-1 and TRBJ1-2; unclear D gene. V gave up 0 bases and J gave up 2 bases, with 8 bases separating them. This CDR3 comprises 14 residues. From germline, CDR1 is SGHRS and CDR2 YFSETQ. The CDR3 loop reads CASSLGGVNYGYTF. The CDR3 DNA follows: TGCGCCAGCAGCTTGGGGGGAGTGAACTATGGCTACACCTTC.

V and J are TRBV6-5 and TRBJ2-7; TRBD2 might be the D (7 bases). This CDR3 has 14 residues. The germline V and J ends were trimmed by 6 bases and 3 bases, with 15 bases remaining between them. Germline CDR1 MNHEY, CDR2 SVGAGI. CDR3 protein: CASRPRGGLYEQYF. DNA for the CDR3: TGTGCCAGCAGGCCGAGGGGGGGTCTCTACGAGCAGTACTTC.

CDR3 protein: CASSLSGQGSSGNTIYF. CDR3 coding DNA: TGTGCCAGCTCACTTTCAGGACAGGGGAGCTCTGGAAACACCATATATTTT. The chain joins TRBV18 to TRBJ1-3; 9 nucleotides agree with TRBD1. V shed 4 bases and J 0 bases; nucleotides not matched to a gene: 7. CDR1 is KGHSH and CDR2 is LQKENI in the germline V gene. This CDR3 has 17 residues.

The genes are TRBV6-6 and TRBJ2-7; D might be TRBD1 (5 bases). The V and J ends lost 2 bases and 5 bases respectively, with 19 bases between them. The germline V gene has CDR1 MNHNY and CDR2 SVGAGI (reference sequence). The CDR3 is made up of 16 amino acids. In DNA form, the CDR3 reads TGTGCCAGCAGTTACACAGGAAGTCCCCCCCCGGACGAGCAGTACTTC. This translates into CASSYTGSPPPDEQYF.

In its sample, this clone was seen once. The V and J genes are TRBV21-1 and TRBJ1-2. TRBV21-1 has pseudogene status. The CDR3 is made up of 16 amino acids. The CDR3 is CASSERPGPAFYGYTF. Written as DNA, the CDR3 is TGTGCCAGCAGTGAAAGACCGGGGCCCGCGTTTTATGGCTACACCTTC.

The gene calls are TRBV11-1 and TRBJ2-5; 8 bases match TRBD1. The CDR3 extends over 14 amino acids. The germline V gene encodes CDR1 SGHAT and CDR2 FQDESV (reference sequence). The J segment lost 5 bases and the V segment lost 6 bases, leaving 8 bases of the junction unmatched. CDR3 sequence reads: CASRPQGVGETQYF. The CDR3 DNA reads TGTGCCAGCAGACCACAGGGGGTCGGTGAGACCCAGTACTTC.

CDR3 sequence (DNA): TGTGCCAGCAGCGTAGGGCCCGGCCAAGAGACCCAGTACTTC. This gives the protein CASSVGPGQETQYF. The V and J genes are TRBV9 and TRBJ2-5, with no clear D. Germline V CDR1 and CDR2: SGDLS, YYNGEE. The CDR3 has 14 amino acids. Trimming cost V 0 bases and J 1 base, with 7 bases left between them.

The CDR3 loop is CASSGLAGNYEQYF. The CDR3 DNA sequence: TGTGCCAGCAGCGGACTAGCGGGGAACTACGAGCAGTACTTC. The rearrangement links TRBV27 to TRBJ2-7; 12 positions agree with TRBD2. V lost 6 bases, J lost 3 bases, and 3 bases stayed unmatched. Germline V gene lookup returns CDR1 MNHEY and CDR2 SMNVEV (reference sequence). The CDR3 extends over 14 amino acids.

The chain recombines TRBV6-6 with TRBJ1-2; 10 nucleotides line up with TRBD1. The V and J ends lost 5 bases and 7 bases, in that order; junction bases with no gene match: 7. The V gene's germline CDR1 is MNHNY and CDR2 SVGAGI (reference sequence). The CDR3 covers 14 residues. The CDR3 is CASSGTGDPIGYTF. CDR3 DNA: TGTGCCAGCAGTGGGACAGGGGACCCTATTGGCTACACCTTC.

The chain uses TRBV5-6 and TRBJ1-5, with 7 positions matching TRBD1. The germline V gene encodes CDR1 SGHDT and CDR2 YYEEEE. The V and J ends lost 4 bases and 2 bases, in that order; junction bases with no gene match: 6. The CDR3 is 15 amino acids. The CDR3 region has the DNA TGTGCCAGCAGCAGCGACAGGGTAGGCAATCAGCCCCAGCATTTT. This sequence encodes CASSSDRVGNQPQHF.

This sequence joins TRBV23-1 and TRBJ1-5; 9 bases are shared with TRBD1. TRBV23-1 is annotated as an ORF whose role is uncertain. The junction had 7 bases not matched to a gene; V was cut back by 6 bases and J by 7 bases. CDR3 size: 14 residues. The CDR3 reads CASSARTGDQPQHF. DNA of the CDR3: TGCGCCAGCAGCGCCAGGACAGGGGACCAGCCCCAGCATTTT.

This chain joins TRBV2 and TRBJ2-3; 7 bases map to TRBD1. Germline CDR1 reads SNHLY; CDR2 reads FYNNEI. The CDR3 contains 16 residues. Trimming removed 6 bases from V and 3 bases from J; junction bases left unmatched: 12. The CDR3 sequence is CASRVGQTKHTDTQYF. The CDR3 DNA is TGTGCCAGCAGAGTGGGACAGACCAAGCATACAGATACGCAGTATTTT.

This chain connects TRBV5-4 to TRBJ2-4; TRBD2 is a possible D gene (5 bases). Per the germline V gene, CDR1 is SGHNT and CDR2 is YYREEE (reference sequence). This CDR3 spans 16 amino acids. The V end lost 1 base, the J end lost 0 bases, and 11 bases lay between the germline ends. The CDR3 DNA is TGTGCCAGCAGCTTGTGGACCGGGGTAGCCAAAAACATTCAGTACTTC. Protein product: CASSLWTGVAKNIQYF.

The chain carries TRBV19 and TRBJ1-1, with D possibly being TRBD1 (5 bases). Trimming shortened V by 5 bases and J by 6 bases, and 16 bases separated the two germline ends. The germline CDR1 and CDR2 sequences are LNHDA and SQIVND (reference sequence). This CDR3 has 14 amino acids. The CDR3 loop is CASSVRGIASEAFF. CDR3 coding DNA: TGTGCCAGTAGTGTTCGGGGGATCGCGTCTGAAGCTTTCTTT.

The rearrangement uses TRBV7-3 and TRBJ2-1, with 11 nucleotides matching TRBD2. Germline CDR1 and CDR2: SGHTA and FQGTGA. The CDR3 length is 17 residues. The J segment lost 5 bases and the V segment lost 5 bases, leaving 11 bases of the junction unmatched. The CDR3 nucleotides are TGTGCCAGCAGCCCATACGGGCTAGCGGGGGGCCACAATGAGCAGTTCTTC. It yields the protein CASSPYGLAGGHNEQFF.

The J gene is TRBJ2-1, the V gene TRBV9, with D uncertain. Germline values: CDR1 SGDLS, CDR2 YYNGEE. Trimming shortened V by 0 bases and J by 5 bases, and 9 bases separated the two germline ends. This CDR3 is 14 amino acids long. This CDR3 reads CASSVGPKDNEQFF. The CDR3 DNA reads TGTGCCAGCAGCGTAGGACCCAAAGACAATGAGCAGTTCTTC.